The next 19 T cell receptor beta chains were all read from a single sample in a study of blood T cell repertoires in COVID-19. The protocol was immunoSEQ multiplex PCR, while the TCRdb copy is restricted to in-frame clones and leaves out a portion. This table holds hundreds of thousands of clones, more than 75% found once. The sample comprised PBMCs or T cells enriched from blood (not recorded which). All receptors derive from a man between 60 and 75 years old who had recovered from COVID-19.

This clone was picked up a small number of times. This specimen includes other DNA sequences encoding the same CDR3. The chain has TRBV7-3 and TRBJ2-2; D not certain. CDR1 is SGHTA and CDR2 is FQGTGA in the germline V gene. The CDR3 is 13 residues long. Trimming left V 5 bases short and J 1 base short, with 5 bases between. The CDR3 protein is CASSPMNTGELFF. CDR3 DNA: TGTGCCAGCAGCCCAATGAACACCGGGGAGCTGTTTTTT. The entire variable domain, with the rest obtained from reference TRBV7-3 and TRBJ2-2, is as follows: GAGVSQTPSNKVTEKGKYVELRCDPISGHTALYWYRQSLGQGPEFLIYFQGTGAADDSGLPNDRFFAVRPEGSVSTLKIQRTERGDSAVYLCASSPMNTGELFFGEGSRLTVL.

The chain has TRBV27 and TRBJ1-6, with TRBD1 identical over 7 bases. The CDR3 extends over 14 amino acids. The ends lost 5 bases at V and 9 bases at J; junction bases unmatched: 7. Germline-derived CDR1 and CDR2 are MNHEY and SMNVEV (reference sequence). The CDR3 region has the DNA TGTGCCAGCAGTACGACAGGGACGATTTCACCCCTCCACTTT. This encodes CASSTTGTISPLHF.

CDR3 sequence (DNA): TGTGCCAGCAGCTTGGATACGGGGGGATGGGTCGGCTACACCTTC. This translates into CASSLDTGGWVGYTF. The chain combines TRBV5-4 with TRBJ1-2; perhaps TRBD1 as D (5 bases). The V end lost 0 bases, the J end lost 8 bases, and 17 bases lay between the germline ends. CDR3 size: 15 residues. CDR1 is SGHNT, CDR2 YYREEE, per germline (reference sequence).

The chain uses TRBV7-2 and TRBJ1-4, with 7 bases that match TRBD1. The CDR3 runs 15 residues. Trimming took 4 bases from V and 4 from J; bases not matched to a gene: 6. CDR1 SGHTA and CDR2 FQGNSA come from the germline V gene. The CDR3 nucleotides read TGTGCCAGCAGCTCCCGACAGGGACTTAATGAAAAACTGTTTTTT. It yields the protein CASSSRQGLNEKLFF.

The chain joins TRBV2 to TRBJ2-7, with D unresolved. The CDR3 is 13 amino acids. Germline loops: CDR1 SNHLY, CDR2 FYNNEI. V dropped 6 bases and J dropped 5 bases, with 14 bases sitting between them. The CDR3 is CASRADIKNEQYF. The CDR3 DNA reads TGTGCCAGCAGAGCCGATATTAAGAACGAGCAGTACTTC.

With respect to this clone: The identical CDR3 is also encoded by other nucleotide sequences in the sample. V and J are TRBV3-1 (or the pseudogene TRBV3-2) and TRBJ1-5; D remains unclear. CDR3 length: 13 residues. Per germline, CDR1 LGHDT and CDR2 YNNKEL (reference sequence). Trimming took 0 bases from V and 6 from J, leaving 6 bases between them. CDR3 residues: CASSQDRSQPQHF. Written as DNA, the CDR3 is TGTGCCAGCAGCCAAGATAGGAGTCAGCCCCAGCATTTT.

The rearrangement uses TRBV11-3 and TRBJ2-5; a possible D gene is TRBD2 (6 bases). The germline V and J ends were trimmed by 1 base and 5 bases, with 14 bases remaining between them. Looked up from germline, CDR1 is SGHNT and CDR2 is YENEEA. The CDR3 runs to 15 residues. CDR3 bases: TGTGCCAGCAGCTTAGTCGGGGGAGTGGGGGAGACCCAGTACTTC. Encoded protein: CASSLVGGVGETQYF.

The chain links TRBV19 to TRBJ2-7, with 8 nucleotides matching TRBD2. The V gene's germline CDR1 is LNHDA and CDR2 SQIVND (reference sequence). V was clipped by 2 bases and J by 6 bases; unmatched bases: 9. The CDR3 loop spans 15 amino acids. CDR3 nucleotide sequence: TGTGCCAGTAGTATATTCCCTAGCGGGCACCTCGAGCAGTACTTC. This translates into CASSIFPSGHLEQYF. Filled out from reference TRBV19 and TRBJ2-7, the complete variable domain reads DGGITQSPKYLFRKEGQNVTLSCEQNLNHDAMYWYRQDPGQGLRLIYYSQIVNDFQKGDIAEGYSVSREKKESFPLTVTSAQKNPTAFYLCASSIFPSGHLEQYFGPGTRLTVT.

The V and J genes are TRBV12-3 or TRBV12-4 and TRBJ1-1; D may be TRBD1 (6 bases). The CDR3 loop spans 13 amino acids. With 7 bases removed from V and 3 bases from J, the gap between germline ends came to 12 bases. In DNA form, the CDR3 reads TGTGCCAGCACTAACAGGGATCACACTGAAGCTTTCTTT. Its protein product is CASTNRDHTEAFF.

This clone was seen a single time. The chain joins TRBV2 to TRBJ2-1; TRBD2 aligns across 10 bases. With V trimmed by 7 bases and J by 2 bases, 5 bases remained unmatched. Germline CDR1 is SNHLY and CDR2 is FYNNEI. This CDR3 spans 15 amino acids. For the CDR3, the DNA is TGTGCCAGCATTCCTAGCGGGGGTCCCTACAATGAGCAGTTCTTC. Translation: CASIPSGGPYNEQFF.

There are a few counts of this clone. The chain carries TRBV5-4 and TRBJ1-2; no definite D call. The ends were cut back, 4 bases at V and 3 bases at J, with 25 bases in the middle. This CDR3 region has 18 residues. The germline CDR1 and CDR2 sequences are SGHNT and YYREEE (reference sequence). The CDR3 here is CASSPRSGYGFGDYGYTF. DNA for the CDR3: TGTGCCAGCAGCCCAAGATCTGGTTATGGGTTCGGAGACTATGGCTACACCTTC.

The chain has TRBV6-5 and TRBJ1-1; tentative D call: TRBD1 (5 bases). CDR1 MNHEY and CDR2 SVGAGI come from the germline V gene. The CDR3 consists of 15 residues. The V end lost 4 bases, the J end lost 1 base, and 13 bases lay between the germline ends. Here the CDR3 reads CASSFREARNTEAFF. The CDR3 DNA follows: TGTGCCAGCAGTTTCAGGGAGGCCCGGAACACTGAAGCTTTCTTT.

The chain employs TRBV20-1 and TRBJ1-6; maybe TRBD1 (6 bases). The V end was cut by 3 bases, the J end by 6 bases, with 12 bases between. The germline V gene has CDR1 DFQATT and CDR2 SNEGSKA (reference sequence). CDR3 size: 14 residues. This CDR3 reads CSASHQGFNSPLHF. The CDR3 DNA reads as TGCAGTGCTAGTCATCAGGGGTTTAATTCACCCCTCCACTTT.

V is TRBV18 and J is TRBJ1-4; 10 nucleotides align to TRBD1. V shed 1 base, J shed 6 bases, and the junction held 2 bases outside the gene matches. This CDR3 comprises 15 residues. CDR1 and CDR2 (germline): KGHSH, LQKENI. DNA for the CDR3: TGTGCCAGCTCACCACTCGGGACAGGGGATGAAAAACTGTTTTTT. It yields the protein CASSPLGTGDEKLFF.

The chain has TRBV6-2 or TRBV6-3 and TRBJ1-6; D is possibly TRBD1 (6 bases). V lost 4 bases and J 6 bases, leaving 10 bases between the germline ends. This CDR3 has 14 amino acids. The germline V gene has CDR1 MNHEY and CDR2 SVGEGT. CDR3: CASSLGQSNSPLHF. Here the CDR3 DNA reads TGTGCCAGCAGTTTGGGACAAAGTAATTCACCCCTCCACTTT.

The genes are TRBV6-6 and TRBJ2-7; 8 nucleotides match TRBD1. Germline V CDR1 and CDR2: MNHNY, SVGAGI (reference sequence). The CDR3 has 16 amino acids. V trimming: 4 bases; J trimming: 1 base; junction bases outside the gene matches: 9. In nucleotides, the CDR3 is TGTGCCAGCAGTTCATCCTGGACAGGGAATTCCTACGAGCAGTACTTC. It translates to CASSSSWTGNSYEQYF.

The chain joins TRBV5-1 to TRBJ1-6; D perhaps matches TRBD1 (6 bases). The CDR3 spans 19 residues. Germline CDR1 SGHRS, CDR2 YFSETQ. V was trimmed by 1 base and J by 0 bases, leaving 17 bases between them. The DNA for the CDR3 is TGCGCCAGCAGCTTGATCCCAGTCGGGACACTCTCCTATAATTCACCCCTCCACTTT. Its protein product is CASSLIPVGTLSYNSPLHF.

The chain links TRBV11-3 to TRBJ1-1; 7 positions match TRBD1. Looked up from germline, CDR1 is SGHNT and CDR2 is YENEEA. The CDR3 length is 15 residues. Trimming cost V 5 bases and J 1 base; bases outside gene matches: 7. The CDR3: CASSRKPGGNTEAFF. Written as DNA, the CDR3 is TGTGCCAGCAGCCGGAAACCAGGGGGGAACACTGAAGCTTTCTTT.

This chain uses TRBV2 with TRBJ2-2; 9 positions agree with TRBD1. This CDR3 comprises 14 residues. CDR1 and CDR2 (germline): SNHLY, FYNNEI. V lost 4 bases and J lost 5; bases outside the gene matches: 2. DNA of the CDR3: TGTGCCAGCAGTGGGACAGGGGAAACCGGGGAGCTGTTTTTT. Its translation is CASSGTGETGELFF.